This TCR beta chain was found in a study of human T cells and chemical hapten exposure. Looking at the study overall: Patients received weekly diphenylcyclopropenone doses to the scalp throughout the approximately 24-week study.

This clonotype appeared many times. Its antigen is as yet unknown. Germline lookup yields CDR1 SQVTM and CDR2 ANQGSEA. The CDR3 is made up of 14 amino acids. V was clipped by 4 bases and J by 6 bases, with 16 bases between them. Regarding the study as a whole: Having alopecia, donors may respond immunologically unlike healthy people.

TCRdb recomputed calls from the RACE reads with MiXCR, one row per CDR3 protein. The data show 180,000 or so distinct CDR3 sequences, with 13% to 15% seen just once and about 1.7% held by the top ten. Documented time point: patch test 1, 2 weeks after DPC sensitization. Treatment in this sample: therapeutic diphenylcyclopropenone sensitization with weekly scalp DPC. Blood was drawn before each patch test was applied. This clonotype was sampled from a woman in her twenties or thirties with alopecia areata. Some clones in this sample may be carry-over from other donors' samples. Sequenced material: whole blood, taken in connection with sensitization to the hapten diphenylcyclopropenone (DPC). The chain has TRBV29-1 and TRBJ1-5; TRBD1 is a possible D gene (5 bases). The CDR3 DNA sequence: TGCAGCGTTGCCACCCGGGGACTGGGTCAGCCCCAGCATTTT. Translating it yields CSVATRGLGQPQHF.